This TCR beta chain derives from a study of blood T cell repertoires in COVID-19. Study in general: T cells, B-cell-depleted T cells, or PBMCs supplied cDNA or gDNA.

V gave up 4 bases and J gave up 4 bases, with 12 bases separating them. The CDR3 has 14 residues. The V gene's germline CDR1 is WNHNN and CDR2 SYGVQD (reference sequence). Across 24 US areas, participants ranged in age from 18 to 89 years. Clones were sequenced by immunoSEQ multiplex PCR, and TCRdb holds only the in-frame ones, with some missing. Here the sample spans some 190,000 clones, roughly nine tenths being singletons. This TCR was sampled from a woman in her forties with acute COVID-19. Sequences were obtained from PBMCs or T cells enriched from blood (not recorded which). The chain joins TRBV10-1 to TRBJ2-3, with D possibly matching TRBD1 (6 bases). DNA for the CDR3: TGCGCCAGCAGTGGCTTTGAGGGGGCAGATACGCAGTATTTT. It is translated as CASSGFEGADTQYF.